These T cell receptor beta chains were read from a single sample in a study of read filtering for tumor transcriptome and immune sequencing. TCRdb re-called the reads with MiXCR, one entry per CDR3 protein. This repertoire shows approximately 58,000 distinct CDR3 sequences, 20% to 25% found once; its top ten account for approximately 18%. The sequenced sample was a population of CD138-negative cells sorted from bone marrow. These receptors all stem from a donor aged 40 or older with multiple myeloma. The CDR3 runs from the conserved cysteine through the conserved F or W. Fields, in order: clone size, J gene, D gene, V gene, CDR3 DNA, CDR3 protein. D genes are given only for firm matches. Where a row states a size, it is once, few, many or the class of an expanded clone; other rows omit it.

NA | TRBJ2-5 | TRBD2 | TRBV6-5 | TGTGCCAGCAGTTACTCCGCTGGCGGGGGGCCGAAGACCCAGTACTTC | CASSYSAGGGPKTQYF
NA | TRBJ2-1 | TRBD2 | TRBV19 | TGTGCCAGTAATGCGACTAGCGGGGGGGCTTGGTACAATGAGCAGTTCTTC | CASNATSGGAWYNEQFF
many | TRBJ2-1 | NA | TRBV7-3 | TGTGCCAGCAGCCCCGACCGAGGTTCCTACAATGAGCAGTTCTTC | CASSPDRGSYNEQFF
many | TRBJ1-2 | TRBD1 | TRBV20-1 | TGCAGTGCTAGAGATTCAGGGACAGGGGGCGCTTACGGCTACACCTTC | CSARDSGTGGAYGYTF
many | TRBJ2-5 | NA | TRBV29-1 | TGCAGCGTTGAGGTTCTGGCAGGATTGCAAGAGACCCAGTACTTC | CSVEVLAGLQETQYF
many | TRBJ2-2 | NA | TRBV12-3/TRBV12-4 | TGTGCCAGCAGCCCACTAGGCGCCGGGGAGCTGTTTTTT | CASSPLGAGELFF
many | TRBJ1-5 | NA | TRBV29-1 | TGCAGCGTTCGTTCCGGGTATGGGCAGCCCCAGCATTTT | CSVRSGYGQPQHF
many | TRBJ1-1 | TRBD1 | TRBV28 | TGTGCCACTACACAGGGGGTGCCTGAAGCTTTCTTT | CATTQGVPEAFF
many | TRBJ2-7 | TRBD1 | TRBV7-8 | TGTGCCAGCAGCTTATTGTCCGGGACAGGGAACTACGAGCAGTACTTC | CASSLLSGTGNYEQYF
many | TRBJ2-1 | TRBD1 | TRBV10-2 | TGCGCCAGCATAAACGGACAGGGGGCCTACAATGAGCAGTTCTTC | CASINGQGAYNEQFF
few | TRBJ2-1 | TRBD2 | TRBV7-3 | TGTGCCAGCAGCGCCGGGACTAGCGGTGGCATTGTGAATGAGCAGTTCTTC | CASSAGTSGGIVNEQFF
NA | TRBJ1-5 | NA | TRBV28 | TGTGCCAGCAGTTTGATAGTCCGGTATAGCAATCAGCCCCAGCGTTTT | CASSLIVRYSNQPQRF
many | TRBJ2-6 | NA | TRBV27 | TGTGCCAGCAGTTTATCAGGGGCCGGGGCCAACGTCCTGACTTTC | CASSLSGAGANVLTF
many | TRBJ2-1 | NA | TRBV2 | TGTGCCGGGGACCGGGGCTATGAGCAGTTCTTC | CAGDRGYEQFF
many | TRBJ2-6 | TRBD1 | TRBV6-1 | TGTGCCAGCAGTGAACCTCCAGGGGGCCTTCACTCTGGGGCCAACGTCCTGACTTTC | CASSEPPGGLHSGANVLTF
many | TRBJ2-2 | TRBD2 | TRBV27 | TGTGCCAGCCGATATTTGGGGCGGGAGCACACCGGGGAGCTGTTTTTT | CASRYLGREHTGELFF
NA | TRBJ2-1 | NA | TRBV7-3 | TGTGCCAGCAGCCCTGGGACTTCGACCAATGAGCAGTTCTTC | CASSPGTSTNEQFF
many | TRBJ2-1 | NA | TRBV7-9 | TGTGCCAGCAGTTCCATTTTAGGGGGGTACAATGAGCAGTTCTTC | CASSSILGGYNEQFF
few | TRBJ2-3 | NA | TRBV19 | TGTGCCACCGCCGCGACGGATAACACAGATACGCAGTATTTT | CATAATDNTDTQYF
many | TRBJ2-1 | TRBD1 | TRBV7-9 | TGTGCCAGCAGCTCAAAGAGGACAGGGGAGAACAATGAGCAGTTCTTC | CASSSKRTGENNEQFF
NA | TRBJ2-5 | NA | TRBV2 | TGTGCCAGCAGTGAGAGCTTAGCCGAAGAGACCCAGTACTTC | CASSESLAEETQYF
once | TRBJ1-1 | NA | TRBV5-1 | TGCGCCAGCAGCTTGGGCGTCGGGGCCGGGGGTGAAGCTTTCTTT | CASSLGVGAGGEAFF
few | TRBJ2-7 | TRBD1 | TRBV5-1 | TGCGCCAGCAGCCTTGGACAGGGGGCAGGCGACGAGCAGTACTTC | CASSLGQGAGDEQYF
NA | TRBJ1-2 | TRBD1 | TRBV30 | TGTGCCTGGAGTGTTACAGGGGTAGGCGGCTACACCTTC | CAWSVTGVGGYTF
many | TRBJ2-7 | TRBD1 | TRBV6-5 | TGTGCCAGCAGTTACTCTGGACAGGGGACCGCCTACGAGCAGTACTTC | CASSYSGQGTAYEQYF
many | TRBJ2-1 | TRBD2 | TRBV5-4 | TGTGCCAGCAGCTTAATAGCGGGCAAACAGTACAATGAGCAGTTCTTC | CASSLIAGKQYNEQFF
few | TRBJ1-2 | NA | TRBV4-2 | TGTGCCAGCAGCCAAGGAGATGGCTACACCTTC | CASSQGDGYTF
many | TRBJ1-6 | NA | TRBV9 | TGTGCCAGCAGCGTAGCGGGCTTCGGGAATTCACCCCTCCACTTT | CASSVAGFGNSPLHF
NA | TRBJ1-1 | NA | TRBV15 | TGTGCCACCAGCAGCGCGGATTCCGGGGGCACTGAAGCTTTCTTT | CATSSADSGGTEAFF
many | TRBJ2-1 | TRBD2 | TRBV27 | TGTGCCAGCAGTTCCCAGCGGGGGGCCTGGTTTGATGAGCAGTTCTTC | CASSSQRGAWFDEQFF